This TCR beta chain is from a study of regulatory T cells in long-lasting Graves disease. Background on the study: Patients newly diagnosed with Graves' had been on antithyroid drugs for under 3 months.

This clonotype was observed many times. To make TCR beta libraries, researchers used iRepertoire HTBI primers and Arm-PCR of CDR3 regions. TCRdb ran MiXCR on the multiplex PCR reads and lists one entry per CDR3 protein. The table shows roughly 220,000 distinct CDR3 sequences, with approximately 20% occurring only once. Germline values: CDR1 MNHEY, CDR2 SVGEGT. V was pared by 5 bases and J by 3 bases, with 10 bases between. CDR3 size: 13 residues. Noted time point: newly diagnosed GD, antithyroid drugs for less than 3 months. RNA isolated from PBMCs was used to make the TCR library. One endocrinology department in Xi'an, China, was where patients came from.

The origin of this receptor is a female donor with Graves disease. The specimen was peripheral blood mononuclear cells (PBMCs), collected at new diagnosis, from a patient treated with antithyroid drugs. The chain uses TRBV6-2 or TRBV6-3 and TRBJ1-1, with a tentative D call TRBD1 (5 bases). The CDR3 sequence: CASSPDSDTEAFF. The DNA for the CDR3 is TGTGCCAGCAGTCCAGACAGCGACACTGAAGCTTTCTTT.